Below, one TCR beta chain is given with its context. Its antigen is undetermined. The germline gene is not matched at one end of the junction; a read error may be the cause. CDR1 is SSHAT, CDR2 FNYEAQ, per germline (reference sequence). The CDR3 is 13 amino acids. The record originates from a study of cytomegalovirus exposure and HLA in healthy donors. PCR amplification relied on 60 Vbeta primers (plus 13 Jbeta primers). Method: immunoSEQ multiplex PCR; TCRdb's copy keeps in-frame clones and lacks some. The data hold about 200,000 clones, with roughly four fifths observed a single time. Study conclusions and caveats: Per a prior analysis, the majority of TCR beta V segments were productive roughly 87% or roughly 30% of the time.

The TCR originated in a young man in good health and CMV-seronegative. This rearrangement joins TRBV7-7 to TRBJ2-5, with a weak D call TRBD2 (7 bases). Sequenced input: PBMCs. DNA for the CDR3: TGTGCTAGCAGCGAGGGGGGGGCTAGAGAGCAGTACTTC. It specifies CASSEGGAREQYF.